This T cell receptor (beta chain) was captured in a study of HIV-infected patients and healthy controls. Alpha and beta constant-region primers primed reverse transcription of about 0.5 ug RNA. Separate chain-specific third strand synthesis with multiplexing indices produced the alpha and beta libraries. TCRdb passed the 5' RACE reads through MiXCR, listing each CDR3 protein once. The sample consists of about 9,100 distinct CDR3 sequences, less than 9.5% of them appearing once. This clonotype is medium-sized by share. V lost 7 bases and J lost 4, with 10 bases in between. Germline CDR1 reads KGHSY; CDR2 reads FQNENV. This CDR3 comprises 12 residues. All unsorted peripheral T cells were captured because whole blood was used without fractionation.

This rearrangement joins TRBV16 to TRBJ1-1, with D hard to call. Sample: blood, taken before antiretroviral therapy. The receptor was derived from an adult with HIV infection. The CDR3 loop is CASTSVLTEAFF. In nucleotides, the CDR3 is TGTGCCAGCACCAGCGTACTCACTGAAGCTTTCTTT.